The subject of this entry is one T cell receptor beta chain. Targeted sequencing depth ranged from 1 in 200,000 to 1 in 1 million T cells. Only in-frame clones appear in the TCRdb table, and some are missing; sequencing was by immunoSEQ multiplex PCR. Among 160,000 or so clones listed, around nine tenths were seen once. The data derive from a study of cytotoxic CD8 clonotypes in ibrutinib-treated CLL. V was shortened by 3 bases and J by 4 bases, with 3 bases between the two germline ends. Germline values: CDR1 MNHEY, CDR2 SMNVEV (reference sequence). This CDR3 is 12 amino acids long. The chain couples TRBV27 to TRBJ2-2; D call uncertain. The sequence came from a human donor with chronic lymphocytic leukemia. Sequenced here: PBMCs, sampled at disease progression, from a patient treated with ibrutinib. The CDR3 spells CASSFPTGELFF. In nucleotides, the CDR3 is TGTGCCAGCAGTTTCCCCACCGGGGAGCTGTTTTTT.